This T cell receptor beta chain was identified in a study of T cells after yellow fever vaccination. With 8 bases removed from V and 2 bases from J, the gap between germline ends came to 18 bases. The CDR3 consists of 15 residues. This clonotype was seen ten or more times. Its antigen is not identified. Study-wide results and limits: Repertoires sorted by FACS could include abundant clonotypes that are contaminants from the bulk population. By day 5 rather than day 15, the secondary response had peaked, though it was weaker.

By 5'RACE template switching, TCR cDNA was produced, with a universal primer site and UMIs added in the process. A single record per CDR3 protein comes from TCRdb applying MiXCR to the 5' RACE reads. The profile shows under 150,000 distinct CDR3 sequences, 7.7% of them singletons. Sequenced material: CD4+ T cells sorted from PBMCs, taken 5 days after the yellow fever booster vaccination. This clonotype was obtained from a man aged 25-40 years who received the YFV17D yellow fever vaccine. The rearrangement links TRBV12-3 or TRBV12-4 to TRBJ1-1; unclear D gene. CDR3 sequence (DNA): TGTGCCAGCGTCGGAGACGCGGGGTTTAACACTGAAGCTTTCTTT. Amino acids: CASVGDAGFNTEAFF.